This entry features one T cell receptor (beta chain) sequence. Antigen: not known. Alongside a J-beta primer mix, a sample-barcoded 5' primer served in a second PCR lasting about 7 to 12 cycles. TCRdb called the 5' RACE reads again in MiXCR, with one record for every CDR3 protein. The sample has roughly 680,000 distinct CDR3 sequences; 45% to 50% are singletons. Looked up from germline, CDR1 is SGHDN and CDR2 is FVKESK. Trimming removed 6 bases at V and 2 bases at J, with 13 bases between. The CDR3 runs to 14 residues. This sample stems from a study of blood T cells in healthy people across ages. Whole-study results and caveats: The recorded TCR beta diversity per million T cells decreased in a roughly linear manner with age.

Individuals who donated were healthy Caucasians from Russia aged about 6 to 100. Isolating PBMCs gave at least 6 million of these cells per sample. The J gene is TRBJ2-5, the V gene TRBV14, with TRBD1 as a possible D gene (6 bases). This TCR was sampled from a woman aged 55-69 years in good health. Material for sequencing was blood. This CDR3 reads CASSHRTVQETQYF. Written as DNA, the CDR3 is TGTGCCAGCAGTCACAGGACAGTTCAAGAGACCCAGTACTTC.